This TCR beta chain was sequenced in a study of blood T cell repertoires in COVID-19. About the research overall: The origin of the acute and convalescent COVID-19 samples was the United States, Italy and Spain.

Repertoires were generated with immunoSEQ multiplex PCR, while TCRdb's copy carries only in-frame clones and drops some. The table shows around 260,000 clones, with about 90% occurring only once. The CDR3 runs to 16 residues. Germline lookup yields CDR1 LNHDA and CDR2 SQIVND (reference sequence). The germline V and J ends were trimmed by 5 bases and 0 bases, with 13 bases remaining between them. The gene calls are TRBV19 and TRBJ2-2; a weak D match, TRBD2 (6 bases). The receptor was derived from a woman between 70 and 85 years old with COVID-19, enrolled during active disease. Sample: peripheral blood. CDR3 sequence reads: CASSFRSGANTGELFF. DNA of the CDR3: TGTGCCAGTAGTTTCCGGTCGGGGGCGAACACCGGGGAGCTGTTTTTT.